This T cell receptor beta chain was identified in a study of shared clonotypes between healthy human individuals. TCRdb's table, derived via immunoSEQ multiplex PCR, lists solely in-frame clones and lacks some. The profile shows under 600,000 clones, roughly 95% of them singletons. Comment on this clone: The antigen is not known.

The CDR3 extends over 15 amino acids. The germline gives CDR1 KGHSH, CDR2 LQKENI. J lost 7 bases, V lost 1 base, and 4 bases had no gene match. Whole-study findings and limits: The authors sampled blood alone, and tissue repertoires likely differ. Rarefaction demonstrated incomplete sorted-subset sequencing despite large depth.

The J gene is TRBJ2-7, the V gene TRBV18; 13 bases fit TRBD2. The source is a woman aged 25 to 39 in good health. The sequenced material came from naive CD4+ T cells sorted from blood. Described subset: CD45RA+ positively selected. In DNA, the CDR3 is TGTGCCAGCTCACCACGGACTAGCGGGAGCGGAGAGCAGTACTTC. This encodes CASSPRTSGSGEQYF.